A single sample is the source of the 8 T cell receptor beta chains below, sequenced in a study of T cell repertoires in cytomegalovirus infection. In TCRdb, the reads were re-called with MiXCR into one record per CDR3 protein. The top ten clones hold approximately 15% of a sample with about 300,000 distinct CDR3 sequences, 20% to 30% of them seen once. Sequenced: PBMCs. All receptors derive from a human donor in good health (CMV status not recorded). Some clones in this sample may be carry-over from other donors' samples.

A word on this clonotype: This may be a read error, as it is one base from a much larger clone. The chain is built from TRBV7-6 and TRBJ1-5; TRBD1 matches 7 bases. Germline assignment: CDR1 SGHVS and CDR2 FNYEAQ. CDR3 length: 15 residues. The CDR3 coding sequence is TGTGCCAGCAGCCCGGACAGGAATAGCAAGCAGCCCCAGCATTTT. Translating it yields CASSPDRNSKQPQHF.

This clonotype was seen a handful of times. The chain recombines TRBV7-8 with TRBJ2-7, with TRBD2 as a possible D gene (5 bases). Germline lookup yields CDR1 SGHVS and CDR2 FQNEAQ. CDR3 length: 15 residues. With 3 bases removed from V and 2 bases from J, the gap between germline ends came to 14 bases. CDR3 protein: CASSFRRSPPYEQYF. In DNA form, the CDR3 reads TGTGCCAGCAGCTTTAGGAGGTCACCCCCCTACGAGCAGTACTTC. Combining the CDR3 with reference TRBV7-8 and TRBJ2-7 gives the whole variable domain GAGVSQSPRYKVAKRGQDVALRCDPISGHVSLFWYQQALGQGPEFLTYFQNEAQLDKSGLPSDRFFAERPEGSVSTLKIQRTQQEDSAVYLCASSFRRSPPYEQYFGPGTRLTVT.

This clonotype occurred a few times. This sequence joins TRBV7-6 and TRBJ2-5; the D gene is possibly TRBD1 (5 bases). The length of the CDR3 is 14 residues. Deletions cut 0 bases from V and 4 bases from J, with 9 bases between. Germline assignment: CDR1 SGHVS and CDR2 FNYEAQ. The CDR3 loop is CASSLAGRVETQYF. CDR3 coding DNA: TGTGCCAGCAGCTTAGCGGGCAGGGTAGAGACCCAGTACTTC.

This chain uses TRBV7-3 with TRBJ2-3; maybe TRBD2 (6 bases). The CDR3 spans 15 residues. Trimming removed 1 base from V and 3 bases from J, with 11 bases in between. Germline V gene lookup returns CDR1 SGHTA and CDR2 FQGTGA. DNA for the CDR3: TGTGCCAGCAGCTTAATTGGTCTAGCGACAGATACGCAGTATTTT. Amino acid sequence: CASSLIGLATDTQYF.

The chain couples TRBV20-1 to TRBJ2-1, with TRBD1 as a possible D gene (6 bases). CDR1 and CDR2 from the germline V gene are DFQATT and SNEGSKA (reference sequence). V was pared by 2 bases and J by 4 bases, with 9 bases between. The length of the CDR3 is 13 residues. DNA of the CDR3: TGCAGTGCTAGACAGGGGAATTACAATGAGCAGTTCTTC. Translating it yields CSARQGNYNEQFF.

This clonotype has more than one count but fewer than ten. The CDR3 DNA reads as TGTGCCAGTAGTTCCGGGACAGGCCTCTACAATGAGCAGTTCTTC. Translating it yields CASSSGTGLYNEQFF. The chain uses TRBV19 and TRBJ2-1; TRBD1 matches at 8 bases. CDR1 LNHDA and CDR2 SQIVND come from the germline V gene (reference sequence). The CDR3 has 15 residues. V shed 5 bases, J shed 3 bases, and the junction held 6 bases outside the gene matches.

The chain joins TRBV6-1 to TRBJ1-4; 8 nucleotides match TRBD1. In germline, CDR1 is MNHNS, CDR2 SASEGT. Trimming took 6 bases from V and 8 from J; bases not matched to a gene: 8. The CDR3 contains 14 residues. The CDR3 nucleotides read TGTGCCAGCAGCCCGACAGGGGATTGGGAAAAACTGTTTTTT. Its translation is CASSPTGDWEKLFF.

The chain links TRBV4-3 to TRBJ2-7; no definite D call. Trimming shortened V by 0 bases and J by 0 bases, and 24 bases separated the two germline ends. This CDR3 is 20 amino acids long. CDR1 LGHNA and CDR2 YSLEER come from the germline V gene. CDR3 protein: CASSQDARNLLITTSYEQYV. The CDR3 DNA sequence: TGCGCCAGCAGCCAAGATGCAAGAAACCTATTGATTACTACCTCCTACGAGCAGTACGTC.